One sample yielded the 18 T cell receptor beta chains listed below, sequenced in a study of T cell responses to AZD1222 COVID-19 vaccine. Assay used: immunoSEQ multiplex PCR; TCRdb lists only in-frame clones, some missing. The table records 120,000 or so clones, approximately 89% of them present only once. Sequencing was performed on peripheral blood, taken on day 0 of AZD1222 vaccination. The source is an adult in good health.

V usage is TRBV7-9 and J usage is TRBJ1-1, with D unresolved. With 5 bases removed from V and 1 base from J, the gap between germline ends came to 14 bases. Germline assignment: CDR1 SEHNR and CDR2 FQNEAQ (reference sequence). The CDR3 covers 15 residues. This CDR3 reads CASSPTWETNTEAFF. Here the CDR3 DNA reads TGTGCCAGCAGCCCGACCTGGGAGACGAACACTGAAGCTTTCTTT.

The chain joins TRBV5-1 to TRBJ1-2; D not resolved. CDR1 is SGHRS and CDR2 is YFSETQ in the germline V gene. Deletions cut 0 bases from V and 7 bases from J, with 7 bases between. The CDR3 runs to 12 residues. CDR3 amino acids: CASSLARGGYTF. The CDR3 coding sequence is TGCGCCAGCAGCTTGGCTCGGGGTGGCTACACCTTC.

The chain couples TRBV27 to TRBJ1-4; maybe TRBD1 (6 bases). CDR1 and CDR2 from the germline V gene are MNHEY and SMNVEV (reference sequence). The CDR3 spans 14 residues. The V gene lost 2 bases and the J gene lost 8 bases, with 12 bases spanning the gap. CDR3 sequence reads: CASSLRGRGEKLFF. The DNA for the CDR3 is TGTGCCAGCAGTTTACGGGGGCGCGGAGAAAAACTGTTTTTT.

The V gene is TRBV19, the J gene TRBJ2-1; the D gene is possibly TRBD2 (6 bases). V gave up 7 bases and J gave up 4 bases, with 14 bases separating them. The CDR3 is 14 amino acids. Germline values: CDR1 LNHDA, CDR2 SQIVND (reference sequence). As DNA, the CDR3 is TGTGCCAGTACGGGACTTCTGGGGTACAATGAGCAGTTCTTC. Translated: CASTGLLGYNEQFF.

The V gene is TRBV11-2, the J gene TRBJ1-5, with TRBD1 matching over 9 bases. The J segment lost 5 bases and the V segment lost 5 bases, leaving 7 bases of the junction unmatched. The CDR3 covers 15 residues. The germline V gene encodes CDR1 SGHAT and CDR2 FQNNGV. CDR3 DNA sequence: TGTGCCAGCAGCAAAGGGGACAGGGTCTATCAGCCCCAGCATTTT. It codes for CASSKGDRVYQPQHF.

V usage is TRBV5-1 and J usage is TRBJ1-2, with a tentative D call TRBD1 (6 bases). The CDR3 is made up of 15 amino acids. Germline CDR1 SGHRS, CDR2 YFSETQ. The ends were cut back, 4 bases at V and 8 bases at J, with 21 bases in the middle. CDR3 sequence reads: CASSPQGGRGHGYTF. CDR3 bases: TGCGCCAGCAGCCCACAAGGGGGACGAGGCCACGGCTACACCTTC.

This clone was picked up one time. The chain recombines TRBV4-1 with TRBJ1-4, with 8 bases aligning to TRBD1. The CDR3 loop spans 14 amino acids. Germline lookup yields CDR1 MGHRA and CDR2 YSYEKL. J gave up 8 bases and V 4 bases, and 6 bases lay outside the gene matches. The CDR3 sequence is CASSRTGTSEKLFF. As DNA, the CDR3 is TGCGCCAGCAGCCGGACAGGGACTAGCGAAAAACTGTTTTTT.

The V and J genes are TRBV5-1 and TRBJ2-3; D unclear. CDR3 size: 11 residues. Per germline, CDR1 SGHRS and CDR2 YFSETQ. V was pared by 7 bases and J by 8 bases, with 11 bases between. For the CDR3, the DNA is TGCGCCAGCGGACCGTTGGGTACGCAGTATTTT. Translated: CASGPLGTQYF.

The chain combines TRBV10-2 with TRBJ2-1; 9 bases fit TRBD2. The CDR3 runs 16 residues. V was pared by 6 bases and J by 4 bases, with 10 bases of the junction left unmatched. Germline loops: CDR1 WSHSY, CDR2 SAAADI. The CDR3 DNA sequence: TGCGCCAGCAGATTCACGACTAGCGGAGCGTACAATGAGCAGTTCTTC. This codes for CASRFTTSGAYNEQFF.

The V call is TRBV6-5, the J call TRBJ1-5; a possible D gene is TRBD1 (5 bases). Deletions cut 2 bases from V and 2 bases from J, with 10 bases between. Germline loops: CDR1 MNHEY, CDR2 SVGAGI. The CDR3 sequence is 15 residues long. The CDR3: CASSYGGRRNQPQHF. The CDR3 DNA reads as TGTGCCAGCAGTTACGGGGGGAGACGCAATCAGCCCCAGCATTTT.

The chain is built from TRBV9 and TRBJ1-6; D is unresolved. CDR1 and CDR2 (germline): SGDLS, YYNGEE. The CDR3 loop spans 12 amino acids. V was pared by 0 bases and J by 5 bases, with 0 bases between. The CDR3 is CASSVDNSPLHF. In nucleotides, the CDR3 is TGTGCCAGCAGCGTAGATAATTCACCCCTCCACTTT.

The chain carries TRBV5-1 and TRBJ1-4, with D perhaps TRBD1 (5 bases). The CDR3 sequence is 15 residues long. The V gene lost 4 bases and the J gene lost 5 bases, with 15 bases spanning the gap. Germline V CDR1 and CDR2: SGHRS, YFSETQ. In DNA form, the CDR3 reads TGCGCCAGCAGCCCCGGGGCCAGCGCGAATGAAAAACTGTTTTTT. It translates to CASSPGASANEKLFF.

The genes are TRBV5-1 and TRBJ1-1; D is uncertain. Germline CDR1 is SGHRS and CDR2 is YFSETQ. The CDR3 runs to 13 residues. The V end lost 4 bases, the J end lost 3 bases, and 10 bases lay between the germline ends. Here the CDR3 DNA reads TGCGCCAGCAGCCCTGGCGGGGACACTGAAGCTTTCTTT. This translates into CASSPGGDTEAFF.

The J gene is TRBJ1-1, the V gene TRBV5-1; no reliable D call. Germline CDR1 reads SGHRS; CDR2 reads YFSETQ. The CDR3 has 12 residues. The V end lost 2 bases, the J end lost 9 bases, and 11 bases lay between the germline ends. The CDR3, as DNA: TGCGCCAGCAGCTTCACCGATGGACAAGCTTTCTTT. It specifies CASSFTDGQAFF.

This chain joins TRBV6-5 and TRBJ2-2; D may be TRBD1 (5 bases). The CDR3 is 15 amino acids. The germline V gene has CDR1 MNHEY and CDR2 SVGAGI. Trimming took 2 bases from V and 1 from J, leaving 8 bases between them. CDR3 residues: CASSYDTGNTGELFF. In nucleotides, the CDR3 is TGTGCCAGCAGTTACGACACAGGGAACACCGGGGAGCTGTTTTTT.

The rearrangement joins TRBV3-1 (or the pseudogene TRBV3-2) to TRBJ2-3; D not resolved. The CDR3 is 14 residues long. Between the trimmed V and J ends, which lost 0 bases and 2 bases, there was a span of 6 bases. Germline V CDR1 and CDR2: LGHDT, YNNKEL (reference sequence). The chain's CDR3 is CASSQEGNTDTQYF. The CDR3 DNA sequence: TGTGCCAGCAGCCAAGAGGGGAACACAGATACGCAGTATTTT.

The chain links TRBV2 to TRBJ2-6; 7 bases align to TRBD1. There are 14 residues in the CDR3. Unmatched junction bases numbered 4, after V lost 8 bases and J lost 3 bases. Germline values: CDR1 SNHLY, CDR2 FYNNEI. The CDR3 loop reads CASGRGLGANVLTF. CDR3 sequence (DNA): TGTGCCAGCGGTAGGGGGCTTGGGGCCAACGTCCTGACTTTC.

The chain links TRBV28 to TRBJ1-5; TRBD1 matches at 8 bases. CDR1 is MDHEN and CDR2 is SYDVKM in the germline V gene. The CDR3 sequence is 15 residues long. Losses at the gene ends were 5 bases for V and 6 bases for J; bases not matched to a gene: 9. CDR3 region: CASSTGQGGGQPQHF. DNA of the CDR3: TGTGCCAGCAGTACTGGACAGGGAGGGGGTCAGCCCCAGCATTTT.